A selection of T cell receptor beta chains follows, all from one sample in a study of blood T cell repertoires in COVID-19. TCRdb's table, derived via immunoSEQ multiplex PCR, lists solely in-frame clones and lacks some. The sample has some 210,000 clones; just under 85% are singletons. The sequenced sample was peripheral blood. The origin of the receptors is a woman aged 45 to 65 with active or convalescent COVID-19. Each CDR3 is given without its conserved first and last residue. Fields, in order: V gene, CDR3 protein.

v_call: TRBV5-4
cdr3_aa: ASSLDRSSYNSPLH

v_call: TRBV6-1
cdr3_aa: ASSDRSGGYNEQF

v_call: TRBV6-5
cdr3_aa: ASTTPRVGNTEAF

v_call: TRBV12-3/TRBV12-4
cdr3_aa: ASSRTGDKGYT

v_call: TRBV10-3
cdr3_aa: AIWDGTVTDTQY

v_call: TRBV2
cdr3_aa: ASRDNRFQETQY

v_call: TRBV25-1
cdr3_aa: ASSESGGNEQY

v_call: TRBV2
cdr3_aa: ASRLLAGVLNEQF

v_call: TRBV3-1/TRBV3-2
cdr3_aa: ASSQVQGRGEQY

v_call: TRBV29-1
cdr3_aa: SVRDYLLGSYNEQF

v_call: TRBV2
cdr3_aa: ASWPGGYNSPLH

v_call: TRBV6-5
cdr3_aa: ASSREAGNTIY

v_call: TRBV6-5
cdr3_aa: ASSRLAGTYNEQF

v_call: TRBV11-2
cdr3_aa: ASSYLAGTNNEQF

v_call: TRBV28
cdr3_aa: ASSLGQGVINEKLF

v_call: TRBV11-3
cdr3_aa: ASTSGRADEQY

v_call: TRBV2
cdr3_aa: ASSVAADTQY

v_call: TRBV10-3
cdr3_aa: AISEWGDNYGYT

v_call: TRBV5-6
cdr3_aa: ASSFGTGKETQY

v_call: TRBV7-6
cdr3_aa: ASSLAPPGLAKLLIETQY

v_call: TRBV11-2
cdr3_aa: ASTIDSANSPLH

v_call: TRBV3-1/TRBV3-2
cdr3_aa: ASSQDSPGGGYNEQF

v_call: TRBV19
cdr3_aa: ASGDSVNTEAF

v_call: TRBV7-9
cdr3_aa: ASSSSQAGALYEQY

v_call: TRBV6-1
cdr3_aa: ASSDGVNTEAF

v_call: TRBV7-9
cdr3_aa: ASSFLDSYGYT

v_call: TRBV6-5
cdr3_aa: ASRTGGMREKLF

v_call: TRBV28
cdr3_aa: ASRLGEATGELF

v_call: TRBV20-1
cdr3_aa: SGSLGTSEYEQY

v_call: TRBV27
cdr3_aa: ASNRDRSLSPLH

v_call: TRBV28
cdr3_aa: ASSLEVRSQPQH

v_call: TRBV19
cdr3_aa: ASSRGGRSNQPQH

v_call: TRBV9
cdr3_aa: ASSLSTGDPNYGYT

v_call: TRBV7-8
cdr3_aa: ASSLNPEQPQH

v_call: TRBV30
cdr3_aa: ACPRTSGRAAPTDTQY

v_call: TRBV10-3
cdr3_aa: AISESTGYQPQH

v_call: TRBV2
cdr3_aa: ASSEAGQGNEQF

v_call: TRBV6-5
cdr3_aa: ASSLQGDVSTEAF

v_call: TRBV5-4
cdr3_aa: ASSSTDRREQY

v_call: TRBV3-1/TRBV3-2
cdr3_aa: ASSQKQGNKNNSPLH

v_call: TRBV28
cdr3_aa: ASSLGANYGYT

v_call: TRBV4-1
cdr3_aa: ASSPDRDYGYT

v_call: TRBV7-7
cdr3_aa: ASSSGQGWETQY

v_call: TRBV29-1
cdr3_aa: RVEGRGRGGGTDTQY

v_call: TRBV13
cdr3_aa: ASTRSSDTGELF

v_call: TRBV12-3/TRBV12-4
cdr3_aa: ASSAGQTGGYT

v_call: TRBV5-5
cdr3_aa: ASSFGSGTGGDGYT

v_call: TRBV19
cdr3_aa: ASSITGTEVYEQY

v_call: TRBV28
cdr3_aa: ASGLRGDFHLGGADTQY

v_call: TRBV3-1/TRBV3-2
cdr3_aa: ASSQGAGTGELF

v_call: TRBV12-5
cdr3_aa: ASGLREQGLGNF

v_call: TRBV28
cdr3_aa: ASSLRQDNNEQF

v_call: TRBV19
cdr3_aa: ASSMKAGSGYT

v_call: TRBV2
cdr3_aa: ASTPEAGGNQPQH

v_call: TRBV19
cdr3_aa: ASRRGAKETQY